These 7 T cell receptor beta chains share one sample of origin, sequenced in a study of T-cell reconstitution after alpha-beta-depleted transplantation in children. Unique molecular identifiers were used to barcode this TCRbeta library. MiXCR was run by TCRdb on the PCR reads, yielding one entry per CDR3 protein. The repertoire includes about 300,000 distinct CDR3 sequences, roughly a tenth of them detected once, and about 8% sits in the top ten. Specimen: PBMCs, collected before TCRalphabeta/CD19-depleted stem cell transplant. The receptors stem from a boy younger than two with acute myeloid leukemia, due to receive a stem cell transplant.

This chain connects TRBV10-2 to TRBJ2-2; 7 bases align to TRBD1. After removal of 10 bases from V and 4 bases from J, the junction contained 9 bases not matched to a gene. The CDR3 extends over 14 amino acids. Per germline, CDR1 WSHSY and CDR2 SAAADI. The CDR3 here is CATTAGTVTGELFF. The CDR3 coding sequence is TGCGCCACTACGGCCGGGACAGTCACCGGGGAGCTGTTTTTT.

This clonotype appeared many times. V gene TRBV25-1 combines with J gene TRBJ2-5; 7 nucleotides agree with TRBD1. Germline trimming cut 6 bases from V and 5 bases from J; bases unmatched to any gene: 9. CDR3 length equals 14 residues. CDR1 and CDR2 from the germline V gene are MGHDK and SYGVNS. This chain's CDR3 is CASSRQGNRETQYF. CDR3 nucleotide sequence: TGTGCCAGCAGCCGACAGGGCAATCGGGAGACCCAGTACTTC.

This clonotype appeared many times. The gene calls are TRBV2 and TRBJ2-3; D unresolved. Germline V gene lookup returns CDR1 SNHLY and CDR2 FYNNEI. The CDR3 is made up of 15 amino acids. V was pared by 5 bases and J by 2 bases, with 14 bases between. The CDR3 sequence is CASSQLGTHTDTQYF. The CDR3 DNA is TGTGCCAGCAGTCAGCTAGGAACACACACAGATACGCAGTATTTT.

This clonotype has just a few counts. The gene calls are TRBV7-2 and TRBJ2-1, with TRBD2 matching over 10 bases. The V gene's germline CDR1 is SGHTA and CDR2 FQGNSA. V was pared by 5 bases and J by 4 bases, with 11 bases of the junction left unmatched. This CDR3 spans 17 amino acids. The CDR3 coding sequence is TGTGCCAGCAGCATACATTCCGGGACTAGCGTGTACAATGAGCAGTTCTTC. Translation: CASSIHSGTSVYNEQFF.

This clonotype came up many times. Here the CDR3 DNA reads TGTGCCAGCACTATTCCGGACAGGAGTAATCAGCCCCAGCATTTT. This gives the protein CASTIPDRSNQPQHF. The chain uses TRBV28 and TRBJ1-5; TRBD1 matches at 7 bases. From germline, CDR1 is MDHEN and CDR2 SYDVKM. The CDR3 totals 15 residues. V lost 7 bases, J lost 4 bases, and 10 bases stayed unmatched.

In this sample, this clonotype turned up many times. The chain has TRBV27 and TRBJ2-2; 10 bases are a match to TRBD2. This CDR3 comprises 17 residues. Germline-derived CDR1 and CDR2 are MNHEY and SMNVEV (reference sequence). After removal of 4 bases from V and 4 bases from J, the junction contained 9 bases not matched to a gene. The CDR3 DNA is TGTGCCAGCAGTTCCCGACTAGCGGGTTCGAGCACCGGGGAGCTGTTTTTT. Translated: CASSSRLAGSSTGELFF.

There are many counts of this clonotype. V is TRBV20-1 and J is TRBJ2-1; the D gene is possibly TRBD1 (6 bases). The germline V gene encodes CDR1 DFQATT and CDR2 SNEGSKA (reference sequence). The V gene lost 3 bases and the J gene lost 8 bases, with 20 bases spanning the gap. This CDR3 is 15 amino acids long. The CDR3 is CSASASLTGLDEQFF. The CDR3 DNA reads TGCAGTGCTAGTGCTTCCCTCACAGGGTTAGATGAGCAGTTCTTC.